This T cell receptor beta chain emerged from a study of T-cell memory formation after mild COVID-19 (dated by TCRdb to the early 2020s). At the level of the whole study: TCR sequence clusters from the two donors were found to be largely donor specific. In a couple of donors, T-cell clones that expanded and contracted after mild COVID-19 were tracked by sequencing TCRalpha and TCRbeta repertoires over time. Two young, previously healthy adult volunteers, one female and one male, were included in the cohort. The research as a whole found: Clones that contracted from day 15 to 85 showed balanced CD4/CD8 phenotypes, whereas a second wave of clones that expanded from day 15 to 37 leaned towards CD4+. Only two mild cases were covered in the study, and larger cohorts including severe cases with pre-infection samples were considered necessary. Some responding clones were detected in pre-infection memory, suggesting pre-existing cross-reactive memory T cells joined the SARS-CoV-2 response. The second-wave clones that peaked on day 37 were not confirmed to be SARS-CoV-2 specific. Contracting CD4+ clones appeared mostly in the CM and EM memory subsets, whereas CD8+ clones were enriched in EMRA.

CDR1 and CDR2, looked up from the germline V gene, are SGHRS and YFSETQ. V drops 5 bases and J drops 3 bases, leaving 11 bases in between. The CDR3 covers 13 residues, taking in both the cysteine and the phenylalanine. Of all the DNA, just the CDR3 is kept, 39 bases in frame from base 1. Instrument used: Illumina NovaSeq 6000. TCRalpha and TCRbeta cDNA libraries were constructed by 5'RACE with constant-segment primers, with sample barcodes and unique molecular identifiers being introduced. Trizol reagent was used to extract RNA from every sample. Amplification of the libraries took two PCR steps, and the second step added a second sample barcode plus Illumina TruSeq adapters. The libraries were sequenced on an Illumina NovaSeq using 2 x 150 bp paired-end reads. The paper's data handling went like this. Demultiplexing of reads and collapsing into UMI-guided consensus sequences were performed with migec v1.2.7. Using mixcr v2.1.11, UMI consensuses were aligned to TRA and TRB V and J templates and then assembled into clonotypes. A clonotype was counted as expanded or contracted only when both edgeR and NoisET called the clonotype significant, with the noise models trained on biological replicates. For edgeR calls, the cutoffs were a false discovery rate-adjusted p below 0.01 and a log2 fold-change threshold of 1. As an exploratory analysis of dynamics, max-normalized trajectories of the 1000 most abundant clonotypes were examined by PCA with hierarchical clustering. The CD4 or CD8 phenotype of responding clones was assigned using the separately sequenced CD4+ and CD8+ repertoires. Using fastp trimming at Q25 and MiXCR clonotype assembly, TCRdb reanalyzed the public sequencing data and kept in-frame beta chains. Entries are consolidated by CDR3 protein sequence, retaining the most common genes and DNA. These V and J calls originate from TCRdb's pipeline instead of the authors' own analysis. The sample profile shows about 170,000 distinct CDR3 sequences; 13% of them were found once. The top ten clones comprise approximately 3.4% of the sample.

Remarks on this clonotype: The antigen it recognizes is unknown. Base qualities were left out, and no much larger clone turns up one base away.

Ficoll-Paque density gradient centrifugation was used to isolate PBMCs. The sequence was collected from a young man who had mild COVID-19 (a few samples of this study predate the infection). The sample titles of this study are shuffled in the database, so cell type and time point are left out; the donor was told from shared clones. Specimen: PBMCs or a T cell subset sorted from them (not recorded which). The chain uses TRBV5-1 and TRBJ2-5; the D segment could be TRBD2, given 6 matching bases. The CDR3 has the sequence CASSPSGEETQYF. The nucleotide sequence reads TGCGCCAGCAGTCCTTCGGGGGAAGAGACCCAGTACTTC.